The rows below give T cell receptor beta chains drawn from one sample of a study of T cell clones after liver transplantation. Sequencing was performed with immunoSEQ multiplex PCR; in TCRdb, only in-frame clones are kept and a portion is missing. Among around 100,000 clones listed, around 80% were seen once. Sample: CD4+ T cells from blood, taken around 44 months after liver transplant. These receptors all stem from a human patient who received a liver transplant. Some T cells may have originated in the graft donor. The CDR3 runs from the conserved cysteine through the conserved F or W. Expanded clones get a size class; other rows say once, few or many, or leave the size out.

V gene | clone size | CDR3 protein
TRBV5-1 | NA | CASSLAREKETQYF
TRBV6-6 | NA | CASSDGQGGYEQYF
TRBV9 | NA | CASSVGTSAYNEQFF
TRBV5-1 | NA | CASSPGRRGDEKLFF
TRBV18 | NA | CASSPDMAGVDEQYF
TRBV15 | NA | CATSRGGAANTIFRELFF
TRBV7-9 | NA | CASSLSRGTEAFF
TRBV28 | NA | CASSLDIGSSYEQYF
TRBV28 | NA | CASSAPGQGTGTQYF
TRBV2 | many | CASSGANEKLFF
TRBV5-1 | few | CASSLDNSQQYF
TRBV19 | NA | CASSIIGARQPQHF
TRBV7-8 | NA | CASSLEGQGFEQFF
TRBV12-5 | NA | CARLYRDRASYEQYF
TRBV7-6 | NA | CASSVPPGYEQYF